The source of this T cell receptor beta chain is a study of cytomegalovirus exposure and HLA in healthy donors. The overall study: The study's early data release held tens of millions of unique TCRs from HLA-typed donors.

Overall study results and limits: One variant, a missense change in DCLRE1C, was linked in a later analysis to TCR beta V- and J-gene trimming. Later analysis indicated greater clonal expansion among HLA-associated TCR beta chains than among equally common other chains.

Between the trimmed V and J ends, which lost 2 bases and 0 bases, there was a span of 8 bases. The CDR3 is 15 amino acids. Germline V gene sequence: CDR1 SEHNR, CDR2 FQNEAQ (reference sequence). This clone was observed a few times. What it binds is not known. The donors (healthy individuals) were bone marrow donors. Both 60 Vbeta primers and 13 Jbeta primers went into the PCR. Data came from immunoSEQ multiplex PCR; TCRdb stores just in-frame clones and leaves some out. Counted here are roughly 150,000 clones, 79% occurring once; the ten biggest clones make up 6% to 7.5%. The V and J genes are TRBV7-9 and TRBJ1-3; D possibly corresponds to TRBD1 (5 bases). The specimen sequenced was PBMCs. This sequence originates from a man in his forties in good health and CMV-seropositive. The CDR3: CASSLLQVSGNTIYF. Here the CDR3 DNA reads TGTGCCAGCAGCTTACTACAGGTCTCTGGAAACACCATATATTTT.